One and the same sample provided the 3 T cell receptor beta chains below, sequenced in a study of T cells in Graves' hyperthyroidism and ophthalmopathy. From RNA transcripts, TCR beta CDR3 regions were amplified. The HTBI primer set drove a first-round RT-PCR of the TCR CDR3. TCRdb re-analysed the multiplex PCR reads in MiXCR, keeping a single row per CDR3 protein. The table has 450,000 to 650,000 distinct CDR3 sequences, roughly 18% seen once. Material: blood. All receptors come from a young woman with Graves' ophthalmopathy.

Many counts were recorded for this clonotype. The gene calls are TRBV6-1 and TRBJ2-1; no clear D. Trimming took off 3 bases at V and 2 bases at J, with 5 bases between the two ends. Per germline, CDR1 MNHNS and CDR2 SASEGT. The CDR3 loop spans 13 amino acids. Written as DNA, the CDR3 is TGTGCCAGCAGTGACGGCACCTACAATGAGCAGTTCTTC. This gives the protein CASSDGTYNEQFF.

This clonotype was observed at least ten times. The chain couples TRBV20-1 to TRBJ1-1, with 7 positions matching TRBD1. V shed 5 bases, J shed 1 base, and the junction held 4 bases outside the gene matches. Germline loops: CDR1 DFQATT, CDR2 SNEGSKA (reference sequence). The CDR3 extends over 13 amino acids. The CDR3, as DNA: TGCAGTGCTGGGGACAGCCCGAACACTGAAGCTTTCTTT. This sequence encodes CSAGDSPNTEAFF.

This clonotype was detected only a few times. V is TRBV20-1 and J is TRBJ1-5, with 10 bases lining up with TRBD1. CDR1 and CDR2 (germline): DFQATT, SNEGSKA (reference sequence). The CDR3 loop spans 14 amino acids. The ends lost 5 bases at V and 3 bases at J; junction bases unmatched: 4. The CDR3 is CSAPGQGNNQPQHF. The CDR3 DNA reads TGCAGTGCTCCGGGACAGGGGAACAATCAGCCCCAGCATTTT.